In its sample, the clone carrying this T cell receptor beta chain was seen many times. What it binds is unknown. The data were taken from a study of T-cell memory formation after mild COVID-19. Study information: Each donor largely had its own TCR clusters. Findings of the study overall: CD4+ contracting clones were mainly CM and EM; CD8+ ones, EMRA. The study found balanced CD4/CD8 in clones contracting day 15 to 85 and a CD4+ lean in later expanders.

V was trimmed by 3 bases and J by 7 bases, leaving 8 bases between them. The CDR3 length is 12 residues. Germline V gene lookup returns CDR1 SGHDT and CDR2 YYEEEE. Using constant-segment primers, 5'RACE produced TCR alpha and TCR beta cDNA libraries carrying sample barcodes and UMIs. Using its own MiXCR run on the 5' RACE reads, TCRdb lists one record per CDR3 protein. The sample lists around 180,000 distinct CDR3 sequences, less than 20% occurring once. This sequence joins TRBV5-6 and TRBJ2-4; D is uncertain. Sequenced material: PBMCs or a T cell subset sorted from them (not recorded which). This clonotype originated in a man in his late teens or twenties who had mild COVID-19 (a few samples of this study predate the infection). Cell type and time point are not known. The CDR3 sequence is CASSSTLNIQYF. Here the CDR3 DNA reads TGTGCCAGCAGCTCAACTTTGAACATTCAGTACTTC.